What follows describes a single TCR beta chain. Method: immunoSEQ multiplex PCR; TCRdb's copy keeps in-frame clones and lacks some. Among around 38,000 clones listed, roughly 77% were seen once. TCRs were sequenced from a few patients responding to pembrolizumab. Trimming removed 5 bases at V and 0 bases at J, with 8 bases between. The CDR3 is 15 amino acids. Germline V gene lookup returns CDR1 MNHEY and CDR2 SVGAGI. These data belong to a study of PD-1 blockade in mismatch repair-deficient tumors. Study at large: Enrolled about 2013-2016, patients had progressing, pretreated mismatch repair-deficient cancers of about a dozen types.

The chain recombines TRBV6-5 with TRBJ2-6; no definite D call. The input for sequencing was peripheral blood, taken 4 weeks after starting pembrolizumab. The TCR comes from an adult with mismatch repair-deficient cancer. The chain's CDR3 is CASSQTSSGANVLTF. CDR3 nucleotide sequence: TGTGCCAGCAGTCAGACCAGCTCTGGGGCCAACGTCCTGACTTTC.